The clone carrying this TCR beta chain appeared many times. Its antigen remains unidentified. TCRdb reprocessed the 5' RACE reads via MiXCR and lists one record per CDR3 protein. Of 65,000 to 80,000 distinct CDR3 sequences in the sample, around 5% were seen once. This specimen comes from a study of neurological immune-mediated disorders. Study as a whole: Secondary progressive cases numbered 3 among the 34 multiple sclerosis patients, while the other 31 were relapsing-remitting.

Germline V CDR1 and CDR2: MGHDK, SYGVNS. V lost 4 bases and J lost 2, with 20 bases in between. There are 17 residues in the CDR3. The study, taken as a whole, reports: According to phylogenetic grouping, one related-CDR3 cluster, a possible signature, contained the repertoires of 18 of 34 multiple sclerosis patients.

The chain couples TRBV25-1 to TRBJ1-2, with a weak D call TRBD1 (5 bases). This receptor was identified in a woman aged 70-85 years with multiple sclerosis. Material: PBMCs. This CDR3 is CASSGSGTGSRNYGYTF. The CDR3 nucleotides are TGTGCCAGCAGTGGGTCAGGGACGGGGAGCCGAAACTATGGCTACACCTTC.